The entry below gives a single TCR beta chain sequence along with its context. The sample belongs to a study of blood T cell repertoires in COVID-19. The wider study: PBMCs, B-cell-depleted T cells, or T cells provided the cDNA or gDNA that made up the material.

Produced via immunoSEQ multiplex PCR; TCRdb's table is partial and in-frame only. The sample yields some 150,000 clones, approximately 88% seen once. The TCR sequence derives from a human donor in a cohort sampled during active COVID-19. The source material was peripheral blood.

CDR3 loop: CASSFRDRVVNEQFF. The CDR3 DNA sequence: TGTGCCAGCAGCTTCCGGGACAGGGTTGTCAATGAGCAGTTCTTC. V usage is TRBV5-6 and J usage is TRBJ2-1, with 9 bases fitting TRBD1. This CDR3 is built from 15 residues. Germline V gene sequence: CDR1 SGHDT, CDR2 YYEEEE. V shed 2 bases and J 6 bases; nucleotides not matched to a gene: 6.